Listed here is a single T cell receptor beta chain. Its target is not known. Original processing methods: Clinicopathological groups of papillary thyroid cancer showed CDR3 differences that were used to build a distant-metastasis classifier. TCRdb reanalyzed the PCR reads via MiXCR. The V and J calls were determined by TCRdb, not by the authors. The table lists almost 70,000 clones, approximately 15% of them singletons, with about 7% in the top ten. This sample was taken from a study of metastatic and nonmetastatic thyroid tumors. Study at large: It was across blood and tumor or nodule tissue from malignant and benign thyroid patients that repertoires were compared.

Treatment of any kind had been given to no patient before thyroid surgery. This CDR3 has 14 amino acids. V shed 5 bases and J shed 5 bases, with 13 bases lying between them. The germline gives CDR1 SGHTA, CDR2 FQGNSA. Study-wide results and limits: Significantly higher TCR beta diversity was reportedly seen in malignant thyroid tumors than benign nodules, in blood and tumor.

Material: blood. This sequence was found in a male donor with papillary thyroid cancer or a benign thyroid nodule (not recorded which). Some clones in this sample may be carry-over from other donors' samples. The chain carries TRBV7-2 and TRBJ1-5, with D perhaps TRBD1 (6 bases). This chain's CDR3 is CASSQGGSYQPQHF. Written as DNA, the CDR3 is TGTGCCAGCAGCCAAGGGGGATCCTATCAGCCCCAGCATTTT.